Reported below is one T cell receptor (beta chain). After removal of 1 base from V and 0 bases from J, the junction contained 9 bases not matched to a gene. There are 17 residues in the CDR3. The germline V gene has CDR1 SGHDN and CDR2 FVKESK. Original handling: Amplification of reference gene primers provided the estimated nucleated cell counts. TCRdb's copy holds only in-frame clones and misses some; the assay was immunoSEQ multiplex PCR. That table gives V, J and clone size, and the DNA gave D and trimming. Here the sample spans about 280,000 clones, approximately 91% being singletons. The data derive from a study of blood T cell repertoires in COVID-19. About the research overall: The United States, Italy and Spain supplied acute and convalescent COVID-19 samples. In each case, the material was cDNA or gDNA derived from T cells, B-cell-depleted T cells, or PBMCs.

This TCR derives from a woman aged 40 to 50 who had recovered from COVID-19. The sequencing input was peripheral blood. The rearrangement uses TRBV14 and TRBJ2-7, with 7 bases fitting TRBD1. CDR3 nucleotides: TGTGCCAGCAGCCAAGGGTCGAAGGGGGCTTTCTCCTACGAGCAGTACTTC. This gives the protein CASSQGSKGAFSYEQYF.